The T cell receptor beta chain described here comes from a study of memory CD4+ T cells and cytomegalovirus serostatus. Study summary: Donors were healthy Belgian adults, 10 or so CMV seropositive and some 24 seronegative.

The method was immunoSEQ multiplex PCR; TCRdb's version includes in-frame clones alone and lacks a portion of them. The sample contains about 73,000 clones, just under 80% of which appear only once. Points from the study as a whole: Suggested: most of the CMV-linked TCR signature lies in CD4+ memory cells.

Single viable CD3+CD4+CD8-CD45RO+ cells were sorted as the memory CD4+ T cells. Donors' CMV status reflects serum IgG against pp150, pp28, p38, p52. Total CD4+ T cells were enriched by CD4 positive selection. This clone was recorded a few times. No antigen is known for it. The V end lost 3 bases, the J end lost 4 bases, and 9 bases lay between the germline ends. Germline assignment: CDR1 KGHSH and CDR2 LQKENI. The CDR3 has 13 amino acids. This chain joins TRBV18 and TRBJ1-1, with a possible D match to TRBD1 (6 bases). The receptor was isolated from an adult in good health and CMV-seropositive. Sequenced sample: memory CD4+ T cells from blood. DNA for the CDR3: TGTGCCAGCTCACCGTCCAGGGGCACTGAAGCTTTCTTT. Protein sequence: CASSPSRGTEAFF.